The sample holds many counts of the clone carrying this T cell receptor (beta chain). CDR1 MNHNY and CDR2 SVGAGI come from the germline V gene (reference sequence). The length of the CDR3 is 14 residues. The V segment lost 2 bases and the J segment 7 bases; nucleotides outside the gene matches: 5. One entry per CDR3 protein, called by TCRdb with MiXCR from the RT-PCR reads. The data show approximately 720,000 distinct CDR3 sequences, approximately 15% seen once. The chain uses TRBV6-6 and TRBJ2-1; 7 bases map to TRBD2. The source is a female donor in good health, serving as a healthy control. Sequenced material: memory CD4+ T cells from blood. The CDR3 loop is CASSYAREANEQFF. The CDR3 coding sequence is TGTGCCAGCAGTTACGCCCGGGAGGCGAATGAGCAGTTCTTC.